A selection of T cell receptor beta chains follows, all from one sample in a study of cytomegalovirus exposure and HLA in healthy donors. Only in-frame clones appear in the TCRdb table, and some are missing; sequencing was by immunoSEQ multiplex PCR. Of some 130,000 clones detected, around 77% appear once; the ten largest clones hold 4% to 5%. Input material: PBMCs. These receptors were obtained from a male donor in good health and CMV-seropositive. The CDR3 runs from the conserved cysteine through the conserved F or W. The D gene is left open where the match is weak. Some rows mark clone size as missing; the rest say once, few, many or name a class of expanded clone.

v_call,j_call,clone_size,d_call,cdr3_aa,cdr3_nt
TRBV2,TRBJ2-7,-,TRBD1,CASSGTGAYEQYF,TGTGCCAGCAGTGGGACAGGGGCCTACGAGCAGTACTTC
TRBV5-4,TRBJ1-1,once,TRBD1,CASSLGQGVEAFF,TGTGCCAGCAGCTTGGGGCAGGGGGTTGAAGCTTTCTTT
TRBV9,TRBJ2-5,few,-,CASSVEGGAEGGQETQYF,TGTGCCAGCAGCGTAGAGGGGGGGGCGGAGGGGGGCCAAGAGACCCAGTACTTC
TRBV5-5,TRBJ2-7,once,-,CASSWRDSSYEQYF,TGTGCCAGCAGCTGGCGGGACAGCTCCTACGAGCAGTACTTC
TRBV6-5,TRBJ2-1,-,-,CASSEAEINEQFF,TGTGCCAGCAGTGAGGCAGAGATTAATGAGCAGTTCTTC
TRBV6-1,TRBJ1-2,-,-,CASSLRETNYGYTF,TGTGCCAGCAGCCTGAGAGAGACTAACTATGGCTACACCTTC
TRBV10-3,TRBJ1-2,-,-,CAISESSGQGRDYGYTF,TGTGCCATCAGTGAGTCGTCGGGACAAGGTCGGGACTATGGCTACACCTTC
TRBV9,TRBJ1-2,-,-,CASTLALKPEGYTF,TGTGCCAGCACCCTGGCGTTGAAGCCGGAGGGCTACACCTTC
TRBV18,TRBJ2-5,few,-,CASSPASAGTQYF,TGTGCCAGCTCACCGGCTAGCGCCGGGACCCAGTACTTC
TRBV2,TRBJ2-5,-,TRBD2,CASIGPGGETQYF,TGTGCCAGCATTGGGCCGGGGGGGGAGACCCAGTACTTC
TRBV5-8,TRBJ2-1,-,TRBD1,CASSLGDRVLTEQFF,TGTGCCAGCAGCTTGGGGGACAGGGTGCTAACAGAGCAGTTCTTC
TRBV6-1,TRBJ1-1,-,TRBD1,CASRRRGLSEAFF,TGTGCCAGCAGAAGAAGGGGGCTCTCCGAAGCTTTCTTT
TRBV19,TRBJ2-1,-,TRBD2,CASSLRGSGNVPNEQFF,TGTGCCAGTAGTCTCCGGGGTAGCGGGAATGTTCCGAATGAGCAGTTCTTC
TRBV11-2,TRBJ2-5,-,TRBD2,CASHPSAGGPHETQYF,TGTGCCAGCCACCCTTCAGCGGGGGGGCCTCATGAGACCCAGTACTTC
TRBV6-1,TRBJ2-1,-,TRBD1,CASSADRGRNEQFF,TGTGCCAGCAGTGCCGACAGGGGGCGCAATGAGCAGTTCTTC
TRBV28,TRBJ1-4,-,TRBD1,CASSWYATGGFLIEKLFF,TGTGCCAGCAGTTGGTACGCTACAGGGGGCTTCTTAATTGAAAAACTGTTTTTT
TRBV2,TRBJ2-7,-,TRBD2,CASSGLAGGPHEQYF,TGTGCCAGCAGTGGACTAGCGGGAGGCCCCCACGAGCAGTACTTC
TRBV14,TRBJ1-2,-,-,CASSQDPGDGYTF,TGTGCCAGCAGCCAAGATCCAGGGGATGGCTACACCTTC
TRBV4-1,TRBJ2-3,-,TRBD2,CASSYADGSVVEAGIKDTQYF,TGCGCCAGCAGCTACGCCGATGGGTCCGTGGTCGAAGCGGGAATTAAAGATACGCAGTATTTT
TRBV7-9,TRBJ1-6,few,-,CSSSLEQYNSPLHF,TGTTCCAGCAGCTTAGAACAATATAATTCACCCCTCCACTTT
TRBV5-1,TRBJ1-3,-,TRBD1,CASSDPGQVAGNTIYF,TGCGCCAGCAGCGACCCGGGACAGGTAGCTGGAAACACCATATATTTT
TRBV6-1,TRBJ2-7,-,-,CASSESGGYYEQYF,TGTGCCAGCAGTGAGTCAGGAGGGTACTACGAGCAGTACTTC
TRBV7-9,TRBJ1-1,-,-,CASSFINLRNTEAFF,TGTGCCAGCAGCTTTATCAACCTACGGAACACTGAAGCTTTCTTT
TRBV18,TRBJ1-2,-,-,CASSPRRGGDDYGYTF,TGTGCCAGCTCACCACGCAGGGGTGGAGACGACTATGGCTACACCTTC
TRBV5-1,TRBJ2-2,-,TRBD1,CASSLEGRGLGDTGELFF,TGCGCCAGCAGCTTGGAGGGCAGGGGGCTTGGGGACACCGGGGAGCTGTTTTTT
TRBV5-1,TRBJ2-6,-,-,CASSRGSGANGLTF,TGCGCCAGCAGCAGGGGTTCTGGGGCCAACGGCCTGACTTTC
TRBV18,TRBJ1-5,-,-,CASSRTTQASQPQHF,TGTGCCAGCTCACGTACGACCCAGGCGAGTCAGCCCCAGCATTTT
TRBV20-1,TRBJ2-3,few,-,CSASPVDTQYF,TGCAGTGCTTCTCCCGTCGATACGCAGTATTTT
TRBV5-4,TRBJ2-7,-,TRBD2,CASRDGLAGGKISFEQYF,TGTGCCAGCAGGGACGGACTAGCGGGAGGCAAAATTTCATTCGAGCAGTACTTC
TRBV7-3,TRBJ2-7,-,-,CASSLTKASEQYF,TGTGCCAGCAGCTTAACGAAAGCCTCCGAGCAGTACTTC
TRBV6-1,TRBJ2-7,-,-,CASSEAGLDSHYEQYF,TGTGCCAGCAGTGAAGCCGGCTTGGACTCCCACTACGAGCAGTACTTC
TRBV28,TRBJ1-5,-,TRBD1,CASSLVGDRARVSNQPQHF,TGTGCCAGCAGTTTGGTGGGAGACAGGGCAAGGGTTAGCAATCAGCCCCAGCATTTT
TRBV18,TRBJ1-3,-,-,CASSEGGSGNTIYF,TGTGCCAGCTCAGAAGGGGGATCTGGAAACACCATATATTTT
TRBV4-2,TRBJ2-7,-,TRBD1,CASSLPGTAGYEQYF,TGTGCCAGCAGTCTCCCGGGGACAGCTGGGTACGAGCAGTACTTC
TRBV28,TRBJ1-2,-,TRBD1,CASSLDNRGNGGYTF,TGTGCCAGCAGTTTAGACAACAGGGGAAACGGGGGCTACACCTTC
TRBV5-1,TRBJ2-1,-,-,CASSPDRASSYNEQFF,TGCGCCAGCAGCCCCGATCGAGCGAGCTCCTACAATGAGCAGTTCTTC
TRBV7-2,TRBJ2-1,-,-,CASSFGGVSYNEQFF,TGTGCCAGCAGCTTTGGAGGGGTTTCCTACAATGAGCAGTTCTTC
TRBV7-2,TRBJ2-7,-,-,CASSSGAVQAQYF,TGTGCCAGCAGCTCAGGGGCGGTTCAGGCGCAGTACTTC
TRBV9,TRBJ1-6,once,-,CASSVRTGGDNSPFHF,TGTGCCAGCAGCGTACGTACCGGGGGTGATAATTCACCCTTCCACTTT
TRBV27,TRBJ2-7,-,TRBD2,CASRGGSSYEQYF,TGTGCCAGCAGGGGCGGGAGCTCCTACGAGCAGTACTTC
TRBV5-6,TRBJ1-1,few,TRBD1,CASSLAGGLDLAEAFF,TGTGCCAGCAGCTTGGCAGGGGGTTTGGATTTGGCTGAAGCTTTCTTT
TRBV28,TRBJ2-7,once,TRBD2,CASQGLAGVQYF,TGTGCCAGCCAAGGACTAGCGGGCGTACAGTACTTC
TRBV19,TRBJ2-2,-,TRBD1,CASKRGQGKLGELFF,TGTGCCAGTAAGCGGGGACAGGGTAAACTCGGGGAGCTGTTTTTT
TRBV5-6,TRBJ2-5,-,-,CASTSAGRQETQYF,TGTGCCAGCACCTCCGCGGGGAGGCAAGAGACCCAGTACTTC